This TCR beta chain is drawn from a study of monozygotic twins with inflammatory bowel disease. The unique tags termed UMIs, each holding a 6-nucleotide sample barcode, were added by means of template switching. From its re-call of the 5' RACE reads, TCRdb lists each CDR3 protein once, without DNA. The sample has about 210,000 distinct CDR3 sequences. The CDR3 loop spans 15 amino acids. Germline values: CDR1 LGHNA, CDR2 YSLEER. The receptor comes from a human donor with ulcerative colitis or Crohn's disease, or a healthy co-twin of an affected twin (not recorded which). The material sequenced was blood. The gene calls are TRBV4-3 and TRBJ2-6. The CDR3 loop reads CASSQGVSGANVLTF.